This is a list of T cell receptor beta chains from one sample in a study of cytomegalovirus exposure and HLA in healthy donors. This table comes from immunoSEQ multiplex PCR, and its TCRdb copy is limited to in-frame clones, with some not included. The sample lists more than 130,000 clones; about 80% were seen once. The sequenced sample was PBMCs. These receptors were obtained from a young man in good health and CMV-seronegative. Each CDR3 is given with its conserved first and last residue. A D gene is named only where the DNA matches it firmly. Clone size is not always given. Where it is, it says once, few, many or a class for expanded clones.

V gene	D gene	clone size	J gene	CDR3 protein	CDR3 DNA
TRBV6-1	.	few	TRBJ1-1	CASSEVSSNTEAFF	TGTGCCAGCAGTGAAGTCAGTTCGAACACTGAAGCTTTCTTT
TRBV18	TRBD1	.	TRBJ1-1	CASSQGQGFDEAFF	TGTGCCAGCTCACAGGGACAGGGGTTTGATGAAGCTTTCTTT
TRBV28	TRBD1	.	TRBJ1-5	CASRSTGGSNQPQHF	TGTGCCAGCAGATCCACAGGGGGGAGCAATCAGCCCCAGCATTTT
TRBV5-4	.	.	TRBJ2-5	CASSPSIQETQYF	TGTGCCAGCAGCCCGAGCATCCAAGAGACCCAGTACTTC
TRBV2	.	.	TRBJ2-7	CASSERPAAYEQYF	TGTGCCAGCAGTGAACGCCCAGCGGCCTACGAGCAGTACTTC
TRBV6-6	TRBD1	.	TRBJ1-5	CASSSPDRSNQPQHF	TGTGCCAGCAGTAGCCCGGACAGGAGCAATCAGCCCCAGCATTTT
TRBV6-1	TRBD2	.	TRBJ2-1	CASSERIAGEWYNEQFF	TGTGCCAGCAGTGAGAGAATAGCGGGAGAGTGGTACAATGAGCAGTTCTTC
TRBV7-8	TRBD2	once	TRBJ2-3	CASSPLLANTDTQYF	TGTGCCAGCAGCCCTCTACTAGCGAACACAGATACGCAGTATTTT
TRBV6-5	.	.	TRBJ1-1	CASSPGLITEAFF	TGTGCCAGCAGCCCAGGGTTAATCACTGAAGCTTTCTTT
TRBV2	.	.	TRBJ1-5	CASSDDRHSNQPQHF	TGTGCCAGCAGTGACGACAGACATAGCAATCAGCCCCAGCATTTT
TRBV27	.	.	TRBJ2-7	CASSLIGGALDEQYF	TGTGCCAGCAGTTTGATAGGGGGGGCGTTGGACGAGCAGTACTTC
TRBV7-8	TRBD1	.	TRBJ1-3	CASSLGGTGPGNTIYF	TGTGCCAGCAGCTTAGGGGGGACAGGGCCTGGAAACACCATATATTTT
TRBV28	.	.	TRBJ1-5	CASSLSGEPQHF	TGTGCCAGCAGTTTATCTGGAGAGCCCCAGCATTTT
TRBV5-4	TRBD1	.	TRBJ1-4	CASSSADRGGIEKLFF	TGTGCCAGCAGTTCGGCGGACAGGGGCGGTATTGAAAAACTGTTTTTT
TRBV30	TRBD2	.	TRBJ2-7	CAWIKLAGGAPPYEQYF	TGTGCCTGGATCAAACTAGCGGGAGGTGCCCCCCCCTACGAGCAGTACTTC
TRBV9	TRBD2	.	TRBJ2-1	CASSGGTLAGEGGEQFF	TGTGCCAGCAGCGGGGGGACGCTAGCGGGAGAGGGTGGCGAGCAGTTCTTC
TRBV7-2	TRBD2	.	TRBJ2-1	CASSLSGLAGLGEQFF	TGTGCCAGCAGCTTATCGGGACTAGCGGGGCTCGGTGAGCAGTTCTTC
TRBV7-8	.	.	TRBJ2-7	CASSLEVGSTYEQYF	TGTGCCAGCAGCTTAGAAGTGGGGAGTACCTACGAGCAGTACTTC
TRBV7-9	.	.	TRBJ2-1	CASSQIRVDNEQFF	TGTGCCAGCAGCCAAATCAGGGTTGATAATGAGCAGTTCTTC
TRBV19	.	.	TRBJ2-2	CASSNAGVHTGELFF	TGTGCCAGTAGTAATGCGGGTGTGCACACCGGGGAGCTGTTTTTT
TRBV14	TRBD2	few	TRBJ2-5	CASSFPGGRGGIQETQYF	TGTGCCAGCAGCTTCCCGGGGGGGAGGGGAGGTATCCAAGAGACCCAGTACTTC
TRBV11-1	TRBD1	.	TRBJ2-1	CASSTRAGTGGNEQFF	TGTGCCAGCAGCACCAGGGCCGGGACAGGGGGCAATGAGCAGTTCTTC
TRBV28	TRBD2	once	TRBJ2-5	CATWSSGGLETQYF	TGTGCCACCTGGAGTAGCGGGGGTTTGGAGACCCAGTACTTC
TRBV5-6	TRBD2	once	TRBJ2-2	CASSFGGRTGELFF	TGTGCCAGCAGCTTCGGGGGGAGGACCGGGGAGCTGTTTTTT
TRBV7-9	TRBD2	.	TRBJ2-1	CASSTRLSGSSYNEQFF	TGTGCCAGCAGCACGCGTCTTAGCGGGAGCTCCTACAATGAGCAGTTCTTC
TRBV6-1	.	.	TRBJ1-2	CASKESLNYGYTF	TGTGCCAGCAAAGAGTCCCTAAACTATGGCTACACCTTC
TRBV23-1	TRBD1	.	TRBJ1-4	CASSHPGQGTNEKLFF	TGCGCCAGCAGTCACCCCGGACAGGGCACTAATGAAAAACTGTTTTTT
TRBV25-1	TRBD2	.	TRBJ2-1	CASSESGGYNEQFF	TGTGCCAGCAGTGAATCGGGGGGGTACAATGAGCAGTTCTTC
TRBV7-9	.	once	TRBJ1-1	CASTWEGWNTEAFF	TGTGCCAGCACCTGGGAGGGCTGGAACACTGAAGCTTTCTTT
TRBV27	TRBD1	.	TRBJ1-2	CASSPRGPGYGYTF	TGTGCCAGCAGCCCCAGGGGGCCAGGGTATGGCTACACCTTC
TRBV30	.	.	TRBJ2-2	CAWSEGGANTGELFF	TGTGCCTGGAGTGAGGGGGGGGCGAACACCGGGGAGCTGTTTTTT
TRBV7-2	TRBD1	.	TRBJ1-1	CASSLQGAQTRLNTEAFF	TGTGCCAGCAGCTTACAGGGGGCCCAAACTCGACTGAACACTGAAGCTTTCTTT
TRBV6-1	.	.	TRBJ1-3	CASRRLPSSGNTIYF	TGTGCCAGCAGGAGGTTACCAAGCTCTGGAAACACCATATATTTT
TRBV2	TRBD2	.	TRBJ2-5	CASSPRTSSQETQYF	TGTGCCAGCAGCCCAAGGACTAGCTCCCAAGAGACCCAGTACTTC
TRBV5-5	TRBD1	.	TRBJ1-5	CASSLDGTGENQPQHF	TGTGCCAGCAGCTTGGACGGGACAGGGGAGAATCAGCCCCAGCATTTT
TRBV27	.	.	TRBJ2-7	CASSLRGKGSYEQYF	TGTGCCAGCAGTTTAAGGGGGAAGGGCTCCTACGAGCAGTACTTC
TRBV15	.	.	TRBJ1-2	CATSVGRGLNYGYTF	TGTGCCACCAGCGTAGGCAGGGGTCTGAACTATGGCTACACCTTC
TRBV19	TRBD1	.	TRBJ1-6	CASRIGDRGKNSPLHF	TGTGCCAGTAGGATCGGGGACAGGGGGAAAAATTCACCCCTCCACTTT
TRBV27	TRBD1	.	TRBJ1-4	CASRARPGQGEEKLFF	TGTGCCAGCAGGGCCCGTCCGGGACAGGGGGAAGAAAAACTGTTTTTT
TRBV2	TRBD1	.	TRBJ2-3	CASSRTGGRNNSQYF	TGTGCCAGCAGTCGCACAGGGGGCAGGAACAATTCGCAGTATTTT
TRBV27	TRBD2	once	TRBJ2-7	CASSLQASGPYEQYF	TGTGCCAGCAGTTTACAGGCTAGCGGACCCTACGAGCAGTACTTC
TRBV30	.	.	TRBJ1-1	CAWKYEESTEAFF	TGTGCCTGGAAGTACGAAGAGTCCACTGAAGCTTTCTTT
TRBV27	TRBD1	.	TRBJ2-1	CASSFPGGEQFF	TGTGCCAGCAGTTTCCCAGGGGGTGAGCAGTTCTTC
TRBV6-1	.	few	TRBJ1-1	CASSEGGINTEAFF	TGTGCCAGCAGTGAAGGCGGGATTAACACTGAAGCTTTCTTT
TRBV28	.	.	TRBJ2-6	CASSLLGLMSSGANVLTF	TGTGCCAGCAGTTTACTGGGACTGATGAGCTCTGGGGCCAACGTCCTGACTTTC